A single sample is the source of the 26 T cell receptor beta chains below, sequenced in a study of T cells after yellow fever vaccination. TCRdb re-analysed the 5' RACE reads in MiXCR, keeping a single row per CDR3 protein. The sample has 340,000 or so distinct CDR3 sequences, around 13% seen once; the top ten hold roughly 3.1%. The sequences come from CD4+ T cells sorted from PBMCs, collected 15 days after the yellow fever booster vaccination. The receptors were gathered from a man between 18 and 29 years old who received the YFV17D yellow fever vaccine.

The table lists this clonotype with a few counts. J is TRBJ1-1 and V is TRBV6-5; no reliable D call. Trimming pared 1 base from V and 1 base from J, leaving 10 bases between. Germline CDR1 is MNHEY and CDR2 is SVGAGI. The CDR3 has 15 amino acids. This chain's CDR3 is CASSYWGRSNTEAFF. The CDR3 nucleotides are TGTGCCAGCAGTTACTGGGGTCGGTCGAACACTGAAGCTTTCTTT.

The J gene is TRBJ2-5, the V gene TRBV5-1; 11 positions agree with TRBD2. This CDR3 is 16 amino acids long. CDR1 SGHRS and CDR2 YFSETQ come from the germline V gene. After removal of 2 bases from V and 2 bases from J, the junction contained 5 bases not matched to a gene. The CDR3 sequence: CASSLLGLAAQETQYF. The CDR3 DNA reads as TGCGCCAGCAGCTTACTGGGACTAGCGGCACAAGAGACCCAGTACTTC. The full variable domain, its missing parts supplied by reference TRBV5-1 and TRBJ2-5, is KAGVTQTPRYLIKTRGQQVTLSCSPISGHRSVSWYQQTPGQGLQFLFEYFSETQRNKGNFPGRFSGRQFSNSRSEMNVSTLELGDSALYLCASSLLGLAAQETQYFGPGTRLLVL.

The chain uses TRBV14 and TRBJ2-1, with 7 bases lining up with TRBD1. Germline CDR1 SGHDN, CDR2 FVKESK. This CDR3 has 13 amino acids. J lost 10 bases, V lost 0 bases, and 3 bases had no gene match. The CDR3 region is CASSQDGDREQFF. The CDR3 coding sequence is TGTGCCAGCAGCCAAGATGGGGACAGAGAGCAGTTCTTC.

This clonotype has more than one count but fewer than ten. The chain is built from TRBV30 and TRBJ1-1; maybe TRBD1 (5 bases). The length of the CDR3 is 13 residues. Germline CDR1 and CDR2: GTSNPN and SVGIG (reference sequence). V lost 7 bases and J lost 4, with 16 bases in between. DNA of the CDR3: TGTGCCTTGGGTCGGGGAGGGGCCACTGAAGCTTTCTTT. As protein: CALGRGGATEAFF.

There are a few counts of this clonotype. The J gene is TRBJ1-1, the V gene TRBV4-1; no clear D gene. The CDR3 contains 14 residues. The germline gives CDR1 MGHRA, CDR2 YSYEKL. The germline V and J ends were trimmed by 6 bases and 1 base, with 12 bases remaining between them. The CDR3 is CASRSGFSNTEAFF. For the CDR3, the DNA is TGCGCCAGCAGGTCGGGGTTCTCGAACACTGAAGCTTTCTTT.

This clonotype was seen only a few times. V is TRBV27 and J is TRBJ2-2, with D possibly matching TRBD2 (5 bases). The CDR3 is 16 residues long. Germline CDR1 is MNHEY and CDR2 is SMNVEV (reference sequence). Trimming took 10 bases from V and 3 from J, leaving 21 bases between them. The CDR3 DNA is TGTGCCACCGAGACTATCACCCTCAGTTACACCGGGGAGCTGTTTTTT. It specifies CATETITLSYTGELFF.

The sample holds many counts of this clonotype. J is TRBJ1-6 and V is TRBV7-2; 9 positions match TRBD1. Germline V gene lookup returns CDR1 SGHTA and CDR2 FQGNSA. Trimming at V came to 4 bases and at J to 12 bases, leaving 7 bases not matched to a gene. The CDR3 has 14 residues. CDR3 DNA: TGTGCCAGCAGCTCCGGGACAGGGCAACGACCCCTCCACTTT. Amino acids: CASSSGTGQRPLHF.

The V gene is TRBV6-5, the J gene TRBJ1-1; TRBD1 matches 7 bases. Germline CDR1 is MNHEY and CDR2 is SVGAGI. The CDR3 runs 15 residues. V lost 4 bases and J lost 0; bases outside the gene matches: 5. In DNA form, the CDR3 reads TGTGCCAGCAGTTCCACAGGGGAAATGAACACTGAAGCTTTCTTT. The encoded protein is CASSSTGEMNTEAFF.

This clonotype turned up a few times. The gene calls are TRBV10-2 and TRBJ1-2, with D perhaps TRBD1 (5 bases). Germline CDR1 is WSHSY and CDR2 is SAAADI. CDR3 length equals 15 residues. V was pared by 0 bases and J by 4 bases, with 12 bases between. The CDR3 sequence: CASSESNRGSYGYTF. DNA of the CDR3: TGCGCCAGCAGTGAGTCAAACCGGGGGAGCTATGGCTACACCTTC.

This clonotype was detected only a few times. V usage is TRBV6-2 or TRBV6-3 and J usage is TRBJ1-4; TRBD1 matches at 8 bases. The CDR3 consists of 15 residues. The germline gives CDR1 MNHEY, CDR2 SVGEGT. With 3 bases clipped from V and 5 bases from J, the junction kept 5 bases outside the gene matches. The CDR3 region has the DNA TGTGCCAGCAGTTATCCAGGGGGCGCAAATGAAAAACTGTTTTTT. Translation gives CASSYPGGANEKLFF.

The rearrangement joins TRBV12-3 or TRBV12-4 to TRBJ1-2; D not certain. This CDR3 spans 11 amino acids. V was pared by 9 bases and J by 7 bases, with 12 bases between. The CDR3 loop reads CASGTVGGYTF. DNA for the CDR3: TGTGCCAGTGGTACGGTGGGTGGCTACACCTTC.

J is TRBJ2-3 and V is TRBV29-1; 8 bases agree with TRBD2. Per germline, CDR1 SQVTM and CDR2 ANQGSEA. This CDR3 is 14 amino acids long. V lost 1 base and J lost 5; bases outside the gene matches: 5. In nucleotides, the CDR3 is TGCAGCGTTGAAGTGGGCGGGGGGCTAGATACGCAGTATTTT. This translates into CSVEVGGGLDTQYF.

With respect to this clonotype: The junction and the germline gene differ at one end; a read error may be behind it. The J gene is TRBJ1-2, the V gene TRBV12-3 or TRBV12-4; tentatively, D is TRBD1 (5 bases). The CDR3 consists of 14 residues. DNA of the CDR3: TGCGCCTCAGAACTGGGGAATGGGCGGAGGGGCTACGCCTTC. Translating it yields CASELGNGRRGYAF.

The sample holds a few counts of this clonotype. The chain employs TRBV14 and TRBJ2-5; possibly TRBD2 for D (6 bases). The V gene's germline CDR1 is SGHDN and CDR2 FVKESK. This CDR3 region has 15 residues. V dropped 0 bases and J dropped 4 bases, with 12 bases sitting between them. As DNA, the CDR3 is TGTGCCAGCAGCCAAGATCTAGGGAGGCCAGAGACCCAGTACTTC. Amino acids: CASSQDLGRPETQYF.

The sample holds many counts of this clonotype. The gene calls are TRBV5-1 and TRBJ2-7; D gene unclear. The CDR3 loop spans 15 amino acids. Trimming left V 2 bases short and J 0 bases short, with 12 bases between. The germline gives CDR1 SGHRS, CDR2 YFSETQ. CDR3 protein: CASSFVVVGSYEQYF. CDR3 DNA sequence: TGCGCCAGCAGCTTTGTAGTTGTTGGCTCCTACGAGCAGTACTTC.

V is TRBV12-3 or TRBV12-4 and J is TRBJ1-5; 7 positions match TRBD1. The CDR3 has 20 residues. V trimming: 5 bases; J trimming: 0 bases; junction bases outside the gene matches: 19. The CDR3 nucleotides read TGTGCCAGCAGTCTAAGATCCCTTGGGACAGCGGAGTATAGCAATCAGCCCCAGCATTTT. Translated: CASSLRSLGTAEYSNQPQHF.

The DNA for the CDR3 is TGTGCCAGCAGGAACCGGGACTACAATGAGCAGTTCTTC. Protein: CASRNRDYNEQFF. This chain links TRBV12-3 or TRBV12-4 with TRBJ2-1, with a tentative D call TRBD2 (5 bases). There are 13 residues in the CDR3. Trimming removed 6 bases at V and 3 bases at J, with 9 bases between.

The chain has TRBV6-2 or TRBV6-3 and TRBJ1-6, with no clear D. The CDR3 runs 15 residues. Germline CDR1 MNHEY, CDR2 SVGEGT. Between the trimmed V and J ends, which lost 5 bases and 11 bases, there was a span of 19 bases. The CDR3 is CASSEAKASGAPLHF. CDR3 sequence (DNA): TGTGCCAGCAGTGAGGCTAAAGCGAGCGGGGCACCCCTCCACTTT.

This clonotype was counted between two and nine times. This rearrangement joins TRBV4-1 to TRBJ1-2; 8 positions agree with TRBD1. V trimming: 1 base; J trimming: 6 bases; junction bases outside the gene matches: 7. Germline V gives CDR1 MGHRA, CDR2 YSYEKL. The CDR3 is 15 residues long. The chain's CDR3 is CASSQASAGGDGYTF. CDR3 coding DNA: TGCGCCAGCAGCCAAGCCAGCGCAGGGGGCGATGGCTACACCTTC.

There are many counts of this clonotype. The chain has TRBV12-3 or TRBV12-4 and TRBJ2-3, with D maybe TRBD1 (6 bases). The CDR3 runs 14 residues. The V gene lost 2 bases and the J gene lost 5 bases, with 11 bases spanning the gap. The DNA of the CDR3 is TGTGCCAGCAGTTTAATGGGGGCCCAAGATACGCAGTATTTT. Translation gives CASSLMGAQDTQYF.

DNA for the CDR3: TGTGCCAGCAGCTTAGCGTTGATAGCGGGGAGGGAGCTGTTTTTT. It is translated as CASSLALIAGRELFF. The chain combines TRBV7-2 with TRBJ2-2; 8 bases match TRBD2. From germline, CDR1 is SGHTA and CDR2 FQGNSA. CDR3 length: 15 residues. J was trimmed by 9 bases and V by 0 bases; bases with no gene match: 6.

This clonotype was found a few times. V usage is TRBV6-2 or TRBV6-3 and J usage is TRBJ2-3, with D perhaps matching TRBD2 (7 bases). Germline loops: CDR1 MNHEY, CDR2 SVGEGT. The CDR3 covers 16 residues. V lost 0 bases and J lost 0, with 10 bases in between. The CDR3 region is CASSYSAGASTDTQYF. The CDR3 nucleotides are TGTGCCAGCAGTTACTCTGCGGGGGCGAGCACAGATACGCAGTATTTT.

The chain has TRBV7-2 and TRBJ2-3, with TRBD1 as a possible D gene (7 bases). There are 14 residues in the CDR3. The germline V and J ends were trimmed by 3 bases and 5 bases, with 12 bases remaining between them. Germline CDR1 is SGHTA and CDR2 is FQGNSA. The CDR3 bases are TGTGCCAGCAGCTTGCCGGGGGACAGAGATACGCAGTATTTT. Amino acid sequence: CASSLPGDRDTQYF.

The V and J genes are TRBV20-1 and TRBJ1-2; possible D gene TRBD1, 6 bases. The ends were cut back, 6 bases at V and 1 base at J, with 12 bases in the middle. In germline, CDR1 is DFQATT, CDR2 SNEGSKA (reference sequence). There are 13 residues in the CDR3. The CDR3 is CSANRDNNYGYTF. CDR3 nucleotides: TGCAGTGCCAACCGGGACAATAACTATGGCTACACCTTC.

The sample holds a few counts of this clonotype. The rearrangement links TRBV14 to TRBJ2-1; no clear D gene. The germline CDR1 and CDR2 sequences are SGHDN and FVKESK. CDR3 length equals 16 residues. V was clipped by 2 bases and J by 3 bases, with 14 bases between them. CDR3 loop: CASSQNLGRSYNEQFF. Here the CDR3 DNA reads TGTGCCAGCAGCCAAAACCTCGGCAGGAGCTACAATGAGCAGTTCTTC.

The V gene is TRBV4-1, the J gene TRBJ1-5; 7 bases fit TRBD1. After removal of 0 bases from V and 6 bases from J, the junction contained 17 bases not matched to a gene. The CDR3 loop spans 19 amino acids. Germline V CDR1 and CDR2: MGHRA, YSYEKL. CDR3 DNA sequence: TGCGCCAGCAGCCAAGATACAGGGGCCGGGGTGGGCCGTTTTCAGCCCCAGCATTTT. Amino acids: CASSQDTGAGVGRFQPQHF.